The 11 T cell receptor beta chains below were found in one sample sequenced in a study of blood T cells in healthy people across ages. A second roughly 6 to 11 cycle PCR used barcoded and J-beta primers. Using its own MiXCR run on the 5' RACE reads, TCRdb lists one record per CDR3 protein. This sample yields around 1,500,000 distinct CDR3 sequences, of which under 30% are seen a single time; 6.5% to 8.5% belongs to the top ten. The sequenced sample consisted of blood. The receptors derive from a woman in her thirties in good health.

This clonotype was counted many times. The chain carries TRBV29-1 and TRBJ2-3; 11 bases line up with TRBD2. This CDR3 comprises 14 residues. J gave up 4 bases and V 5 bases, and 5 bases lay outside the gene matches. Germline V gene lookup returns CDR1 SQVTM and CDR2 ANQGSEA. The CDR3 DNA sequence: TGCAGCGTTCAAACTAGCGGGAGAGCAGATACGCAGTATTTT. This encodes CSVQTSGRADTQYF.

The genes are TRBV7-2 and TRBJ2-7; D perhaps matches TRBD2 (7 bases). This CDR3 contains 18 residues. CDR1 is SGHTA and CDR2 is FQGNSA in the germline V gene. Deletions cut 2 bases from V and 2 bases from J, with 22 bases between. This chain's CDR3 is CASSLHGWGAGVPYEQYF. The CDR3 region has the DNA TGTGCCAGCAGCTTACACGGCTGGGGGGCGGGGGTCCCCTACGAGCAGTACTTC. The complete variable domain, with remaining parts taken from reference TRBV7-2 and TRBJ2-7, reads GAGVSQSPSNKVTEKGKDVELRCDPISGHTALYWYRQSLGQGLEFLIYFQGNSAPDKSGLPSDRFSAERTGGSVSTLTIQRTQQEDSAVYLCASSLHGWGAGVPYEQYFGPGTRLTVT.

This clonotype was detected ten times or more. This chain uses TRBV7-2 with TRBJ2-3; a possible D gene is TRBD2 (5 bases). This CDR3 has 13 amino acids. Trimming took off 5 bases at V and 8 bases at J, with 14 bases between the two ends. Looked up from germline, CDR1 is SGHTA and CDR2 is FQGNSA. The CDR3 DNA is TGTGCCAGCAGCGATAATACCGGGGTTACGCAGTATTTT. It specifies CASSDNTGVTQYF.

This chain links TRBV5-4 with TRBJ1-3; possible D gene TRBD1, 5 bases. The CDR3 totals 13 residues. Germline-derived CDR1 and CDR2 are SGHNT and YYREEE (reference sequence). V was trimmed by 4 bases and J by 2 bases, leaving 7 bases between them. CDR3 DNA: TGTGCCAGCAGCAAGGACACTGGAAACACCATATATTTT. Amino acid sequence: CASSKDTGNTIYF.

CDR3 region: CASSSHGGDEKLFF. Here the CDR3 DNA reads TGCGCCAGCAGCTCGCACGGGGGCGATGAAAAACTGTTTTTT. The chain uses TRBV5-1 and TRBJ1-4; perhaps TRBD1 as D (6 bases). CDR1 and CDR2 (germline): SGHRS, YFSETQ. Trimming stripped 3 bases from V and 6 bases from J, with 12 bases between. CDR3 length: 14 residues.

The sample holds a few counts of this clonotype. The chain has TRBV7-2 and TRBJ2-3; no clear D. V lost 1 base, J lost 6 bases, and 14 bases lay in between. The CDR3 has 15 residues. The germline V gene has CDR1 SGHTA and CDR2 FQGNSA. This CDR3 is CASSLGHGRLDTQYF. Here the CDR3 DNA reads TGTGCCAGCAGCTTAGGGCATGGGCGGTTGGATACGCAGTATTTT.

This chain connects TRBV6-1 to TRBJ2-1; D call uncertain. Germline-derived CDR1 and CDR2 are MNHNS and SASEGT. V lost 2 bases to trimming and J lost 0 bases, with 8 bases between them. This CDR3 spans 15 amino acids. This CDR3 reads CASSERVNSYNEQFF. CDR3 coding DNA: TGTGCCAGCAGTGAAAGGGTTAACTCCTACAATGAGCAGTTCTTC.

The sample holds a few counts of this clonotype. The rearrangement uses TRBV27 and TRBJ2-1, with TRBD1 matching over 9 bases. Germline V gene lookup returns CDR1 MNHEY and CDR2 SMNVEV (reference sequence). The CDR3 extends over 16 amino acids. The ends lost 1 base at V and 3 bases at J; junction bases unmatched: 4. The DNA of the CDR3 is TGTGCCAGCAGTTTATTAACAGGGGGCTACTACAATGAGCAGTTCTTC. Encoded protein: CASSLLTGGYYNEQFF.

This clonotype was picked up a small number of times. The chain is built from TRBV29-1 and TRBJ2-1, with D possibly TRBD2 on 6 matching bases. From germline, CDR1 is SQVTM and CDR2 ANQGSEA. The CDR3 spans 14 residues. Trimming shortened V by 6 bases and J by 10 bases, and 22 bases separated the two germline ends. The CDR3 reads CSVLARGSSYEQFF. The CDR3 region has the DNA TGCAGCGTCCTAGCGCGGGGCTCCTCCTACGAGCAGTTCTTC.

In its sample, this clonotype was seen a few times. V and J are TRBV5-1 and TRBJ2-4; the D gene could be TRBD1 or TRBD2 (5 bases each). V lost 0 bases and J lost 1, with 14 bases in between. From germline, CDR1 is SGHRS and CDR2 YFSETQ. The CDR3 is 17 residues long. This CDR3 is CASSLDAWGFAKNIQYF. The CDR3, as DNA: TGCGCCAGCAGCTTGGATGCGTGGGGGTTCGCCAAAAACATTCAGTACTTC.

The V gene is TRBV3-1, the J gene TRBJ2-1, with 9 positions matching TRBD1. This CDR3 is built from 19 residues. J was trimmed by 0 bases and V by 4 bases; bases with no gene match: 13. The V gene's germline CDR1 is LGHDT and CDR2 YNNKEL (reference sequence). CDR3 amino acids: CASSLPGQGCPSSYNEQFF. CDR3 sequence (DNA): TGTGCCAGCAGCCTCCCGGGACAGGGATGCCCTAGCTCCTACAATGAGCAGTTCTTC.